These T cell receptor beta chains were read from a single sample in a study of T cell repertoires in cytomegalovirus infection. Their antigens remain unidentified. TCRdb re-called the reads through MiXCR, storing one row per CDR3 protein. Of 650,000 to 900,000 distinct CDR3 sequences listed, roughly 29% are singletons. Sequences were derived from cultured CD8+ T cells from PBMCs, sampled from culture after CMV antigen stimulation. The receptors come from a human donor in good health (CMV status not recorded). Some clones in this sample may be carry-over from other donors' samples. Each CDR3 is given with its conserved first and last residue. A D gene is named only where the DNA matches it firmly. Some rows have no size entry. The others give once, few or many, or a class for an expanded clone.

V,D,J,size,CDR3,DNA
TRBV12-5,-,TRBJ2-1,many,CASGLLLDIRVKHNEQFF,TGTGCTAGTGGTTTACTCCTCGACATTAGGGTAAAACACAATGAGCAGTTCTTC
TRBV5-5,-,TRBJ1-5,-,CASSAKDQPQHF,TGTGCCAGCAGCGCGAAAGATCAGCCCCAGCATTTT
TRBV4-2,TRBD1,TRBJ1-6,-,CASSSGQGDSPLHF,TGTGCCAGCAGCTCGGGACAGGGTGATTCACCCCTCCACTTT
TRBV7-9,-,TRBJ1-1,many,CASSLRGDTEAFF,TGCGCCAGCAGTCTGAGGGGGGACACTGAAGCTTTCTTT
TRBV12-3/TRBV12-4,TRBD2,TRBJ2-1,-,CASSLDSGGESSYNEQFF,TGTGCCAGCAGTTTAGATAGCGGGGGGGAAAGCTCCTACAATGAGCAGTTCTTC
TRBV7-9,TRBD1,TRBJ1-1,few,CASSSTGAIPNTEAFF,TGTGCCAGCAGCTCTACAGGGGCGATTCCGAACACTGAAGCTTTCTTT
TRBV6-1,-,TRBJ1-1,-,CASSETTLNTEAFF,TGTGCCAGCAGTGAAACCACTCTTAACACTGAAGCTTTCTTT
TRBV12-3/TRBV12-4,TRBD1,TRBJ1-4,-,CASTQRDREEKLFF,TGTGCCAGCACCCAGCGGGACAGAGAAGAAAAACTGTTTTTT
TRBV4-1,-,TRBJ2-1,many,CASSQDGLNYNEQFF,TGCGCCAGCAGCCAAGATGGATTAAACTACAATGAGCAGTTCTTC
TRBV5-4,TRBD2,TRBJ2-1,-,CASSPGGYGGKNEQFF,TGTGCCAGCAGTCCGGGGGGGTATGGGGGCAAGAATGAGCAGTTCTTC